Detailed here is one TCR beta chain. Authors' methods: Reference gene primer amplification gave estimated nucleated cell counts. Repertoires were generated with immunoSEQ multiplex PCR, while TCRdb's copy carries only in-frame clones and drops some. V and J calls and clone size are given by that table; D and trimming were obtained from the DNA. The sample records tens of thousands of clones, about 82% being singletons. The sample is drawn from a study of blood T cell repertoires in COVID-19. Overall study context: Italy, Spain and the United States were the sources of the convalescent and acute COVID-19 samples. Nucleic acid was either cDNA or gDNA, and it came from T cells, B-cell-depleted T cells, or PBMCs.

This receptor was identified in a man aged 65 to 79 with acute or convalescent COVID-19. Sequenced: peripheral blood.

CDR3 DNA: TGTGCCAGCAGTGGGACAACCGCCTATGGCTACACCTTC. It codes for CASSGTTAYGYTF. The gene calls are TRBV2 and TRBJ1-2; the D gene is possibly TRBD1 (5 bases). Between the trimmed V and J ends, which lost 4 bases and 4 bases, there was a span of 10 bases. Germline V gene sequence: CDR1 SNHLY, CDR2 FYNNEI. The CDR3 consists of 13 residues.